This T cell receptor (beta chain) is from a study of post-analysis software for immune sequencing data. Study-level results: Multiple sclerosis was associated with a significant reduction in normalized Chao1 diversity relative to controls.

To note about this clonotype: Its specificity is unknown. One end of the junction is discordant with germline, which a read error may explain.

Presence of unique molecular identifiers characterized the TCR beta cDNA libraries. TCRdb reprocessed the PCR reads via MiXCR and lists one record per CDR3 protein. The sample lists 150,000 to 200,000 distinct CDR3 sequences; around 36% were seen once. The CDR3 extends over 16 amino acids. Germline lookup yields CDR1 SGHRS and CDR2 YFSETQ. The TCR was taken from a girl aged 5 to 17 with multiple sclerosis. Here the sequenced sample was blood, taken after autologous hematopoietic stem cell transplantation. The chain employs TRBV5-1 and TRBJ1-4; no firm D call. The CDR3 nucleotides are TGCGCCGGCAGCTTGGCCGAGGTCAAGTGGGGTGAAAAACTGTTTTTT. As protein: CAGSLAEVKWGEKLFF.